Listed below are T cell receptor beta chains from one sample, sequenced in a study of CD8+ T cells in alopecia areata. The assay was immunoSEQ multiplex PCR, and TCRdb's table has in-frame clones only and misses some. This table has about 270,000 clones, 60% appearing once. The input for sequencing was CD4+ T cells sorted from blood, taken around week 53, from a patient treated with tofacitinib. The receptor set was obtained from a human donor with alopecia areata. Each CDR3 is given with its conserved first and last residue. The D gene is left open where the match is weak. Where a row states a size, it is once, few, many or the class of an expanded clone; other rows omit it.

d_call	v_call	j_call	clone_size	cdr3_aa	cdr3_nt
NA	TRBV6-4	TRBJ2-1	NA	CASSDHRGGAVGEQFF	TGTGCCAGCAGTGACCACAGAGGGGGGGCGGTGGGTGAGCAGTTCTTC
NA	TRBV15	TRBJ2-5	NA	CATSRSGPETQYF	TGTGCCACCAGCAGATCTGGCCCAGAGACCCAGTACTTC
TRBD1	TRBV6-1	TRBJ2-5	NA	CASSGSGTEETQYF	TGTGCCAGCAGTGGTTCCGGGACAGAAGAGACCCAGTACTTC
TRBD1	TRBV11-1	TRBJ2-3	few	CASSLTGTQYF	TGTGCCAGCAGCTTGACAGGGACGCAGTATTTT
TRBD1	TRBV15	TRBJ2-7	NA	CATSRGPGGEGYEQYF	TGTGCCACCAGCAGAGGTCCAGGGGGCGAGGGCTACGAGCAGTACTTC
TRBD1	TRBV7-2	TRBJ1-1	NA	CASSPWQGGTEAFF	TGTGCCAGCAGCCCGTGGCAGGGGGGAACTGAAGCTTTCTTT
NA	TRBV23-1	TRBJ2-5	NA	CASSQGVPQETQYF	TGCGCCAGCAGTCAGGGGGTTCCGCAAGAGACCCAGTACTTC
TRBD1	TRBV5-1	TRBJ1-6	NA	CASSLNPGQGQLSPLHF	TGCGCCAGCAGCTTGAATCCAGGACAGGGCCAGCTTTCACCCCTCCACTTT
NA	TRBV11-3	TRBJ2-4	NA	CASSSRPQTKNIQYF	TGTGCCAGCAGCTCACGACCTCAGACCAAAAACATTCAGTACTTC
TRBD1	TRBV12-5	TRBJ2-3	NA	CASGLGHRGTQYF	TGTGCTAGTGGTTTGGGCCACAGGGGTACGCAGTATTTT
NA	TRBV6-5	TRBJ2-5	NA	CASSYNGETQYF	TGTGCCAGCAGTTACAACGGAGAGACCCAGTACTTC
NA	TRBV29-1	TRBJ2-7	NA	CSVEKNRVGEQYF	TGCAGCGTTGAAAAGAACAGGGTAGGCGAGCAGTACTTC
NA	TRBV30	TRBJ1-1	NA	CAWRARGIWDTEAFF	TGTGCCTGGAGGGCAAGGGGAATTTGGGACACTGAAGCTTTCTTT
TRBD2	TRBV5-1	TRBJ2-2	NA	CASSIRTSGDTGELFF	TGCGCCAGCAGCATTAGGACTAGCGGGGACACCGGGGAGCTGTTTTTT
NA	TRBV6-5	TRBJ1-2	NA	CASSYSGPQDYGYTF	TGTGCCAGCAGTTACTCCGGGCCGCAAGACTATGGCTACACCTTC
TRBD1	TRBV30	TRBJ2-1	NA	CACFRGQRYNEQFF	TGTGCCTGTTTCAGGGGGCAAAGGTACAATGAGCAGTTCTTC
TRBD1	TRBV27	TRBJ1-4	NA	CASPGQGTEKLFF	TGTGCCAGCCCGGGACAGGGGACTGAAAAACTGTTTTTT
TRBD1	TRBV29-1	TRBJ1-2	NA	CSVGTGTGVSNYGYTF	TGCAGCGTTGGCACCGGGACAGGGGTTTCTAACTATGGCTACACCTTC
TRBD1	TRBV5-1	TRBJ2-5	NA	CASSVGTAEKETQYF	TGCGCCAGCAGCGTAGGGACAGCGGAGAAAGAGACCCAGTACTTC
TRBD2	TRBV5-1	TRBJ2-3	NA	CASSWGLAGQNTQYF	TGCGCCAGCAGCTGGGGACTAGCGGGGCAAAATACGCAGTATTTT
TRBD1	TRBV15	TRBJ1-2	once	CATGRDRAGGYTF	TGTGCCACCGGCAGAGACAGGGCGGGAGGCTACACCTTC
TRBD1	TRBV28	TRBJ2-1	many	CASSPGTGPTYNEQFF	TGTGCCAGCAGCCCAGGGACAGGCCCTACCTACAATGAGCAGTTCTTC